The T cell receptor beta chain described here comes from a study of T-cell memory formation after mild COVID-19 (dated by TCRdb to the early 2020s). Turning to the overall study: TCR sequence clusters from the two donors were found to be largely donor specific. In a couple of donors, T-cell clones that expanded and contracted after mild COVID-19 were tracked by sequencing TCRalpha and TCRbeta repertoires over time. The cohort was made up of two young adult volunteers, one female and one male, who were previously healthy. Broader findings and caveats from the paper: Only a couple of mild cases were covered in the study, and larger cohorts including severe cases with pre-infection samples were considered necessary. The detection of some responding clones in pre-infection memory suggests that pre-existing cross-reactive memory T cells joined the SARS-CoV-2 response. Clones contracting from day 15 to 85 had balanced CD4/CD8 phenotypes, while a second wave expanding from day 15 to 37 was biased towards CD4+. SARS-CoV-2 specificity of the second-wave clones peaking on day 37 was not confirmed. Contracting CD4+ clones were located mainly in the CM and EM memory subsets, whereas CD8+ clones were found to be enriched in EMRA.

A remark on this clonotype: No cognate antigen has been identified for it. No base-level quality is on record; no much larger clone is a single base apart.

Sequencing used an Illumina NovaSeq 6000. TCRalpha and TCRbeta cDNA libraries were constructed by 5'RACE with constant-segment primers, with sample barcodes and unique molecular identifiers being introduced. RNA was extracted from every sample with Trizol reagent. Libraries were amplified in two PCR steps, with a second sample barcode and Illumina TruSeq adapters added in the second step. Sequencing of the libraries was done on an Illumina NovaSeq, producing 2 x 150 bp paired-end reads. The authors' analysis ran thus. With migec v1.2.7, reads were demultiplexed and then collapsed into UMI-guided consensus sequences. Using mixcr v2.1.11, UMI consensuses were aligned to TRA and TRB V and J templates and then assembled into clonotypes. Expanded or contracted clonotypes were those called significant by both edgeR and NoisET, with noise models trained on biological replicates. For edgeR calls, the cutoffs were a false discovery rate-adjusted p below 0.01 and a log2 fold-change threshold of 1. As an exploratory analysis of dynamics, max-normalized trajectories of the 1000 most abundant clonotypes were examined by PCA with hierarchical clustering. Separately sequenced CD4+ and CD8+ repertoires were used to assign the CD4 or CD8 phenotype of responding clones. The public reads were quality trimmed at Q25 with fastp and then assembled into clones with MiXCR by TCRdb, keeping productive beta chains. Every distinct CDR3 protein forms one entry, paired with its most common genes and DNA. The V and J calls, along with clone size, are taken from TCRdb and not from the paper's own processing. The sample table holds around 300,000 distinct CDR3 sequences, of which about 20% were seen once. The ten top clones hold more than 20% of the sample.

The germline V gene yields SGHAT for CDR1 and FQNNGV for CDR2. The CDR3 covers 15 residues, taking in both the cysteine and the phenylalanine. Only the CDR3 part of the read is kept: 45 bases, read in frame from the first base. V is reduced by 5 bases and J by 0 bases, leaving a spacing of 12 bases between them. PBMCs were isolated by Ficoll-Paque density gradient centrifugation. In this chain, TRBV11-2 is recombined with TRBJ2-3; TRBD2 is a weak D gene call, 6 bases matching. Source material: PBMCs or a T cell subset sorted from them (not recorded which). The receptor's source is a man in his late teens or twenties who had mild COVID-19 (a few samples of this study predate the infection). The sample titles of this study are shuffled in the database, so cell type and time point are left out; the donor was told from shared clones. The base sequence is TGTGCCAGCAGCGTTTCAGGGACTAGCACAGATACGCAGTATTTT. It translates to CASSVSGTSTDTQYF.